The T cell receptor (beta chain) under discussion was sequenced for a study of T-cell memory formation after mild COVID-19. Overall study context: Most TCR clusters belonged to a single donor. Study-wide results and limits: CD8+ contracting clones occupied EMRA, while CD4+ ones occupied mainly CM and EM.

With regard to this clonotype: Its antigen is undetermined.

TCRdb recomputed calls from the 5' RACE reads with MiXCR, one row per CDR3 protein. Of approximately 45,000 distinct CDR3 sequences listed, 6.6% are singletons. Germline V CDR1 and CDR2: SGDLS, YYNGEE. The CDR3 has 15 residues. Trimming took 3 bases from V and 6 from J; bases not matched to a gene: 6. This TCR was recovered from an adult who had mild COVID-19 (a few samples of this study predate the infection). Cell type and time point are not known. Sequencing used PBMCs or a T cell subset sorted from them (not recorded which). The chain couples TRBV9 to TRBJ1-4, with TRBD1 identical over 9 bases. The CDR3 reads CASSARQGGYEKLFF. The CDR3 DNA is TGTGCCAGCAGCGCGAGACAGGGGGGTTATGAAAAACTGTTTTTT. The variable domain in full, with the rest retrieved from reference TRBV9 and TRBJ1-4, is DSGVTQTPKHLITATGQRVTLRCSPRSGDLSVYWYQQSLDQGLQFLIQYYNGEERAKGNILERFSAQQFPDLHSELNLSSLELGDSALYFCASSARQGGYEKLFFGSGTQLSVL.